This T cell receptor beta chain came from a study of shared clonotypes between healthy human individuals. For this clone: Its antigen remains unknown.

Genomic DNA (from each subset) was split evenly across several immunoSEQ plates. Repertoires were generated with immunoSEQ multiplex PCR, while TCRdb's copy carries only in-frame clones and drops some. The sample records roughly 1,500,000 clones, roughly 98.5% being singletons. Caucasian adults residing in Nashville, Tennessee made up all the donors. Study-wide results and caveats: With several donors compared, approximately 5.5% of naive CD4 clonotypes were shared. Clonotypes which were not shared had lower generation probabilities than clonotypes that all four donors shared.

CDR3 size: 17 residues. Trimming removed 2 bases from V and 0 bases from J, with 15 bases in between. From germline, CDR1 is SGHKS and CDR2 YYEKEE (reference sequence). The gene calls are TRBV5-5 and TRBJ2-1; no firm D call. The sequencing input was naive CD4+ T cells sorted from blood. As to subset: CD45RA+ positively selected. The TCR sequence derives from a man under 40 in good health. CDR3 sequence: CASSLRSPVSSYNEQFF. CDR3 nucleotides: TGTGCCAGCAGCTTACGGAGCCCGGTTAGCTCCTACAATGAGCAGTTCTTC.